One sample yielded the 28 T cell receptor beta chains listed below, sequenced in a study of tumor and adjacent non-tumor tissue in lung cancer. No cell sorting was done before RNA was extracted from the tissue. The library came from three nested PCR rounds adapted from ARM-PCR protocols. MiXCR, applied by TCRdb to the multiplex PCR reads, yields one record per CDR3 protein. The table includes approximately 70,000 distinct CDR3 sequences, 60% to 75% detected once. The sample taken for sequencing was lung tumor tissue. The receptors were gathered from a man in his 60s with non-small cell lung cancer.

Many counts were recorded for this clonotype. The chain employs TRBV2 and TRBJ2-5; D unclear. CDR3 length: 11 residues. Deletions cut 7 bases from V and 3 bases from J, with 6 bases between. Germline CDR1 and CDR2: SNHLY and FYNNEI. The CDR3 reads CASKQEETQYF. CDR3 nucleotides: TGTGCCAGCAAGCAGGAAGAGACCCAGTACTTC.

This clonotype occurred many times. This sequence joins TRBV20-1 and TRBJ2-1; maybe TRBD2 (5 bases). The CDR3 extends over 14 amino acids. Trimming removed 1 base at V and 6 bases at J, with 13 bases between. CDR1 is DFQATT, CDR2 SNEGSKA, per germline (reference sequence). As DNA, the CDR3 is TGCAGTGCTAGAGTGGGAGTGACGGGCAATGAGCAGTTCTTC. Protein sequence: CSARVGVTGNEQFF.

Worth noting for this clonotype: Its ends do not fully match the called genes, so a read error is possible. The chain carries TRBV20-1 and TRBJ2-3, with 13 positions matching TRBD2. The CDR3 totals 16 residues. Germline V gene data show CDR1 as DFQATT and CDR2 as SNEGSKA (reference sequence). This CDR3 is CSDPTSGRAGTDTQYF. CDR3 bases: TGCAGTGACCCAACTAGCGGGAGGGCCGGGACAGATACGCAATATTTT.

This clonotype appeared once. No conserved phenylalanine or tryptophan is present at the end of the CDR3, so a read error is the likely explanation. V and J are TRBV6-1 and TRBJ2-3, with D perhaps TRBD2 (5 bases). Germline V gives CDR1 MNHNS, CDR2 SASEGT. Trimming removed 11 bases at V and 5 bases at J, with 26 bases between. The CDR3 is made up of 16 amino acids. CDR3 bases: TGTGCCGGGAGCCACACGATCTGGCCTCCCATAGATACGCAGTATTTA. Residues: CAGSHTIWPPIDTQYL.

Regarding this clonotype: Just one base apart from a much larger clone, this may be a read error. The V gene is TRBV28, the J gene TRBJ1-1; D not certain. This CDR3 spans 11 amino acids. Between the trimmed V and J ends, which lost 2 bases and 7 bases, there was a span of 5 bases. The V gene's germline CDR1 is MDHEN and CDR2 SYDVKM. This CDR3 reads CASSLTIEAFF. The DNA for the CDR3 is TGTGCCAGCAGTTTAACTATTGAAGCTTTCTTT. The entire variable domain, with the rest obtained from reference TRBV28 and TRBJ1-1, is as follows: DVKVTQSSRYLVKRTGEKVFLECVQDMDHENMFWYRQDPGLGLRLIYFSYDVKMKEKGDIPEGYSVSREKKERFSLILESASTNQTSMYLCASSLTIEAFFGQGTRLTVV.

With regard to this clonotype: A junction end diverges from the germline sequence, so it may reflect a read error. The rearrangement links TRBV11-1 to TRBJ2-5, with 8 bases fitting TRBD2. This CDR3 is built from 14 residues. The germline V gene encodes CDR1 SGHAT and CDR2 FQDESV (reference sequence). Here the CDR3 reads CASRLAGLAETQYF. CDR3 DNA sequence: TGTGCAAGCAGGTTAGCGGGACTGGCGGAGACCCAGTACTTC.

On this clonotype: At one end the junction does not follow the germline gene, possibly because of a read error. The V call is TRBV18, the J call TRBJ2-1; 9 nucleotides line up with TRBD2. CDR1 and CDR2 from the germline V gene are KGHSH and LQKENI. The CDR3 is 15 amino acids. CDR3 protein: CDSSRGSGSSDEQFF. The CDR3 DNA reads TGTGACAGCTCGCGTGGTAGCGGGAGTAGCGATGAGCAGTTCTTC.

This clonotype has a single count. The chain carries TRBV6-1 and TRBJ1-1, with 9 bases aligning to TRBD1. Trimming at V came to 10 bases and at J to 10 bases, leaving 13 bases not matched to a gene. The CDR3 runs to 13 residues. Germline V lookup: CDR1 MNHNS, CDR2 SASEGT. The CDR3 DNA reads TGTGCCATGAGGACAGGGGACGGCTCTGGAGCTTTCTTT. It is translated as CAMRTGDGSGAFF.

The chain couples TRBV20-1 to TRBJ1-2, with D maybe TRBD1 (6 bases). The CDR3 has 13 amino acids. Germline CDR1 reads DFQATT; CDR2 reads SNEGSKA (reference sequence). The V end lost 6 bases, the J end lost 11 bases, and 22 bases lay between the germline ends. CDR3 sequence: CSASNQDSPGYTF. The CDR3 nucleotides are TGCAGTGCGTCCAACCAGGACAGTCCGGGGTACACCTTC.

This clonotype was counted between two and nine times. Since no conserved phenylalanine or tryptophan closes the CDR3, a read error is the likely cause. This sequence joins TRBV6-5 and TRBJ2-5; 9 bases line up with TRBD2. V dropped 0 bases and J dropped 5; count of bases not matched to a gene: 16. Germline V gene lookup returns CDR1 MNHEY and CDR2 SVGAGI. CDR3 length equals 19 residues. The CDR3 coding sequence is TGTGCCAGCAGTTACTCGGTTAGCGGGAGTCTTTTTAGTATCGAGACCCAGTACTCC. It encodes CASSYSVSGSLFSIETQYS.

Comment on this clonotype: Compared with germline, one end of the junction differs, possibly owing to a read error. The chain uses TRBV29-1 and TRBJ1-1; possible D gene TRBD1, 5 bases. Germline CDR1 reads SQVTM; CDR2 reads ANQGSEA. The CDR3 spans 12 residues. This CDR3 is CSLEKLDNKAFF. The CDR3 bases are TGCAGCCTTGAAAAACTGGACAATAAAGCTTTCTTT. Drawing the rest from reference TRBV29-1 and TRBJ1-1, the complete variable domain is SAVISQKPSRDICQRGTSLTIQCQVDSQVTMMFWYRQQPGQSLTLIATANQGSEATYESGFVIDKFPISRPNLTFSTLTVSNMSPEDSSIYLCSLEKLDNKAFFGQGTRLTVV.

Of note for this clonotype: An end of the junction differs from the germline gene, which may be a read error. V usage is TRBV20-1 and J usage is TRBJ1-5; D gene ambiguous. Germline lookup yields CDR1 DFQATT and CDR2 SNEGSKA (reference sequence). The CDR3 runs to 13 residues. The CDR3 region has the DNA TGCAATGCTAGTAGGCATGATGATCAGCCCCAGCATTTT. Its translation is CNASRHDDQPQHF.

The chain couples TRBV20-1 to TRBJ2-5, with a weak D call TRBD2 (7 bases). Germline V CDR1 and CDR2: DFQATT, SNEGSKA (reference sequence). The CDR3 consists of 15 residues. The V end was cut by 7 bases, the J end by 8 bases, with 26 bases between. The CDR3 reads CSVTTRGRAFGTQYF. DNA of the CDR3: TGCAGTGTCACCACTAGGGGGAGGGCCTTTGGAACCCAGTACTTC.

CDR3 nucleotides: TGTGCCAGCAGTCTCAAGGACAGGGCTTATAGCAATGAGCAGTTCTTC. It translates to CASSLKDRAYSNEQFF. The chain couples TRBV6-6 to TRBJ2-1; 8 positions agree with TRBD1. The CDR3 is 16 residues long. In germline, CDR1 is MNHNY, CDR2 SVGAGI (reference sequence). With 5 bases clipped from V and 6 bases from J, the junction kept 12 bases outside the gene matches.

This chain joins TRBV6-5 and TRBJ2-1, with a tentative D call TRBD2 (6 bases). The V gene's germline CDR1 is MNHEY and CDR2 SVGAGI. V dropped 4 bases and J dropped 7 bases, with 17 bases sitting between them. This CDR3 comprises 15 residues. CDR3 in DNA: TGTGCCAGCAGTTCACCAAGACTAGGTGTTAATGAGCAGTTCTTC. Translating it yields CASSSPRLGVNEQFF.

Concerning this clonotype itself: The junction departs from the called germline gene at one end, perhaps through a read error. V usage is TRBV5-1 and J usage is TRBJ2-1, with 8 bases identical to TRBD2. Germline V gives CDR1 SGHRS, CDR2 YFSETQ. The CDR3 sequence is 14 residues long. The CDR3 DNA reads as TGCGCCAGAAGCTTTCTAAGCGGGAGTAATGAGCAGTTCTTC. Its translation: CARSFLSGSNEQFF.

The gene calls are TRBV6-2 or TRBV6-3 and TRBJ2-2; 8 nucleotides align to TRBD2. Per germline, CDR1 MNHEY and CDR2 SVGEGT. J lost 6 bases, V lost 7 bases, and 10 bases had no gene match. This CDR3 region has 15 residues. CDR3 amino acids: CASNTGLAGAGELFF. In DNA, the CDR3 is TGTGCCAGCAACACAGGACTAGCAGGAGCCGGGGAGCTGTTTTTT.

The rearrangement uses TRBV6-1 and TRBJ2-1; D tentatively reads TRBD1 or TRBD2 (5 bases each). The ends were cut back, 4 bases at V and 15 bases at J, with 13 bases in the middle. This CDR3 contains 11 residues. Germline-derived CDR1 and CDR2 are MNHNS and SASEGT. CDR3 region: CASSGSGSLFF. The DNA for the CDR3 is TGTGCCAGCAGTGGGTCAGGGAGTCTGTTCTTC.

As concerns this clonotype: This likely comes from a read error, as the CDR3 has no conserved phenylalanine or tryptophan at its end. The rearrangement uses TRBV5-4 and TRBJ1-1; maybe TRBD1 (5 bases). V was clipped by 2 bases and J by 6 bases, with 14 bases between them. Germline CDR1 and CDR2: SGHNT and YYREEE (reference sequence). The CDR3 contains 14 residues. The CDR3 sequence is CASSFDGVGAEAFL. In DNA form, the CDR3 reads TGTGCCAGCAGCTTTGACGGTGTAGGGGCTGAAGCTTTCTTA.

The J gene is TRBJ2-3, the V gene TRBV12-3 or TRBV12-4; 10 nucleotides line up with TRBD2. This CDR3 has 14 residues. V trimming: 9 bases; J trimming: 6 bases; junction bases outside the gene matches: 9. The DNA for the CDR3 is TGTGCCAGTAGCCCCACTAGCGGGAATGATACGCAGTATTTT. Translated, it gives CASSPTSGNDTQYF.

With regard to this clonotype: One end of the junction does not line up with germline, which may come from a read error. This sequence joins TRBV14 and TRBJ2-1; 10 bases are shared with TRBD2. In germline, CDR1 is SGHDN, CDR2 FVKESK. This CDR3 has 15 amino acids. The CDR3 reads CACSPRASGSHEQFF. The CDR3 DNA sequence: TGTGCCTGCAGCCCGAGGGCTAGCGGGAGCCATGAGCAGTTCTTC.

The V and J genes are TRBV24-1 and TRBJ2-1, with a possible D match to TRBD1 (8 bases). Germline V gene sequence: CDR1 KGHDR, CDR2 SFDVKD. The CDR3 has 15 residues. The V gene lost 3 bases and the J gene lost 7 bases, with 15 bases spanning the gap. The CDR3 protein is CATSDPTGGDNEQFF. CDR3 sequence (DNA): TGTGCCACCAGTGATCCAACAGGGGGGGATAATGAGCAGTTCTTC.

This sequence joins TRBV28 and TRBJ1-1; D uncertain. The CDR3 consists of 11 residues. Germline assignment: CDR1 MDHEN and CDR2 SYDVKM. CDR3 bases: TGTGACAGTCAACATAACACTGAAGCTTTCTTT. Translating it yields CDSQHNTEAFF.

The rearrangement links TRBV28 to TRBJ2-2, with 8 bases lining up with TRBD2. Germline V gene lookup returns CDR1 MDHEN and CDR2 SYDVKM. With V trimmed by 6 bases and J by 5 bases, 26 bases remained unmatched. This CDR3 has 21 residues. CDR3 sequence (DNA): TGTGCCAGCAGATCCCCGACAGCCTCAGGAGGAACTAGCGGACTAACCGGGGAGCTGTTTTTT. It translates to CASRSPTASGGTSGLTGELFF. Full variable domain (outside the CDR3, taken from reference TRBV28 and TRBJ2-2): DVKVTQSSRYLVKRTGEKVFLECVQDMDHENMFWYRQDPGLGLRLIYFSYDVKMKEKGDIPEGYSVSREKKERFSLILESASTNQTSMYLCASRSPTASGGTSGLTGELFFGEGSRLTVL.

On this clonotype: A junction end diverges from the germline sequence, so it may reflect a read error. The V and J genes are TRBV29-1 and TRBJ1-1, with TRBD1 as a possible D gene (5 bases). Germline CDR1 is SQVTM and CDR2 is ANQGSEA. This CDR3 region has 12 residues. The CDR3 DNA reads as TGCAGCGGGGGGACGGGAAACACTGACGCTTTCTTT. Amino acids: CSGGTGNTDAFF.

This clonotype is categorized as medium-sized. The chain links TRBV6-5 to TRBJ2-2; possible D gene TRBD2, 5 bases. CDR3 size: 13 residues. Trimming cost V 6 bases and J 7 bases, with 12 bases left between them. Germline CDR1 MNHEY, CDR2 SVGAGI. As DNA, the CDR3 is TGTGCCAGCAGGAAGAGGGTCGACGGGGAGCTGTTTTTT. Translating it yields CASRKRVDGELFF.

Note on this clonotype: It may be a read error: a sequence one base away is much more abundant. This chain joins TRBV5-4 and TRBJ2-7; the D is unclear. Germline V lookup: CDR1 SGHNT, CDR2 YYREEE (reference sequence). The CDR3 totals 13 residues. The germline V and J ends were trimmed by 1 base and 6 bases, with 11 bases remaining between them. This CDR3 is CASSLNSHGEQYF. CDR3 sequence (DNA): TGTGCCAGCAGCTTGAATAGCCACGGCGAGCAGTACTTC.

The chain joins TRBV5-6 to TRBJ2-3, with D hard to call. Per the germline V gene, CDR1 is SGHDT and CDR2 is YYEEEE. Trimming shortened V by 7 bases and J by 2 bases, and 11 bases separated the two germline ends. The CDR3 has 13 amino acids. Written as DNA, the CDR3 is TGTGCCAGCTGCTCCCGGACCACAGATACGCAGTATTTT. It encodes CASCSRTTDTQYF.